The 28 T cell receptor beta chains below all came from one sample that was sequenced in a study of blood T cell repertoires in COVID-19. TCRdb's copy holds only in-frame clones and misses some; the assay was immunoSEQ multiplex PCR. The table includes around 400,000 clones, approximately 90% detected once. Sequenced sample: PBMCs or T cells enriched from blood (not recorded which). These receptors came from a woman in her late teens or twenties who had been exposed to COVID-19.

The chain employs TRBV15 and TRBJ2-1; D is undetermined. V was cut by 4 bases and J by 5 bases, with 3 bases left in between. Germline V CDR1 and CDR2: LNHNV, YYDKDF (reference sequence). The CDR3 is 11 residues long. For the CDR3, the DNA is TGTGCCACCAGCACTGACAATGAGCAGTTCTTC. Its protein product is CATSTDNEQFF. The variable domain in full, with the rest retrieved from reference TRBV15 and TRBJ2-1, is DAMVIQNPRYQVTQFGKPVTLSCSQTLNHNVMYWYQQKSSQAPKLLFHYYDKDFNNEADTPDNFQSRRPNTSFCFLDIRSPGLGDTAMYLCATSTDNEQFFGPGTRLTVL.

The chain is built from TRBV24-1 and TRBJ1-2; TRBD1 matches at 9 bases. Unmatched junction bases numbered 7, after V lost 5 bases and J lost 4 bases. Germline-derived CDR1 and CDR2 are KGHDR and SFDVKD. The CDR3 consists of 15 residues. This CDR3 reads CATSAPGQGLYGYTF. The CDR3, as DNA: TGTGCCACCAGTGCCCCGGGACAGGGCCTCTATGGCTACACCTTC.

The chain couples TRBV28 to TRBJ2-7; D is perhaps TRBD1 (6 bases). V was trimmed by 0 bases and J by 9 bases, leaving 9 bases between them. Germline V gene data show CDR1 as MDHEN and CDR2 as SYDVKM. The CDR3 is 12 residues long. The CDR3 is CASSLWIRGQYF. In DNA form, the CDR3 reads TGTGCCAGCAGTTTATGGATCAGGGGGCAGTACTTC.

As concerns this clone: The final CDR3 position lacks the conserved phenylalanine or tryptophan, pointing to a likely read error. It is unclear where the CDR3 begins or ends on the DNA, so no DNA is shown, and the CDR3 is as TCRdb lists it. The J gene is TRBJ1-1, the V gene TRBV21-1; the D segment call TRBD1 is taken from the table without a DNA check. TRBV21-1 is an annotated pseudogene. The CDR3 is made up of 12 amino acids, end residues included. The CDR3 reads CASSKEGLQGPL.

V gene TRBV28 combines with J gene TRBJ2-2; D might be TRBD2 (6 bases). Germline-derived CDR1 and CDR2 are MDHEN and SYDVKM. There are 16 residues in the CDR3. Deletions cut 7 bases from V and 6 bases from J, with 21 bases between. The CDR3 coding sequence is TGTGCCAGCAAGGTGGGGGGTCCGACAGATGCCGGGGAGCTGTTTTTT. This sequence encodes CASKVGGPTDAGELFF.

This clone turned up a few times. The chain joins TRBV6-5 to TRBJ1-1; no firm D call. Germline CDR1 MNHEY, CDR2 SVGAGI. V dropped 0 bases and J dropped 4 bases, with 9 bases sitting between them. The CDR3 has 14 residues. CDR3 in amino acids: CASSYSSASTEAFF. The CDR3 DNA is TGTGCCAGCAGTTACTCCTCCGCGAGCACTGAAGCTTTCTTT.

The V call is TRBV29-1, the J call TRBJ2-7; TRBD1 matches at 9 bases. The germline V gene has CDR1 SQVTM and CDR2 ANQGSEA. The ends lost 6 bases at V and 5 bases at J; junction bases unmatched: 14. The CDR3 has 15 amino acids. CDR3 sequence: CSVDPSGTGSHEQYF. In DNA form, the CDR3 reads TGCAGCGTGGATCCCTCCGGGACAGGGTCCCACGAGCAGTACTTC.

Concerning this clone: Other nucleotide sequences in the sample specify the same CDR3. The genes are TRBV12-3 or TRBV12-4 and TRBJ1-2, with D tentatively TRBD1 (6 bases). The CDR3 extends over 12 amino acids. The V gene lost 2 bases and the J gene lost 5 bases, with 6 bases spanning the gap. This CDR3 reads CASSLQGYGYTF. As DNA, the CDR3 is TGTGCCAGCAGTTTACAGGGGTATGGCTACACCTTC.

The rearrangement links TRBV6-2 or TRBV6-3 to TRBJ1-1, with no clear D. This CDR3 contains 15 residues. The germline CDR1 and CDR2 sequences are MNHEY and SVGEGT. Between the trimmed V and J ends, which lost 6 bases and 1 base, there was a span of 15 bases. The CDR3 is CASSPSNFRNTEAFF. CDR3 sequence (DNA): TGTGCCAGCAGCCCGAGTAATTTCCGGAACACTGAAGCTTTCTTT.

CDR3 sequence reads: CASSFTGDSSAQYF. The CDR3 DNA follows: TGTGCCAGCAGCTTTACCGGGGACTCCTCGGCGCAGTACTTC. The V and J genes are TRBV7-2 and TRBJ2-7; a weak D match, TRBD2 (6 bases). This CDR3 spans 14 amino acids. Germline CDR1 is SGHTA and CDR2 is FQGNSA. The V and J ends lost 3 bases and 9 bases respectively, with 18 bases between them.

This rearrangement joins TRBV7-3 to TRBJ2-5; tentative D call: TRBD1 (6 bases). This CDR3 is built from 16 residues. The germline V and J ends were trimmed by 7 bases and 5 bases, with 23 bases remaining between them. The germline gives CDR1 SGHTA, CDR2 FQGTGA. CDR3 region: CASTRAGVQTWETQYF. CDR3 coding DNA: TGTGCCAGCACTCGAGCAGGGGTTCAAACGTGGGAGACCCAGTACTTC.

The chain carries TRBV18 and TRBJ1-6; D gene uncertain. This CDR3 has 15 residues. CDR1 is KGHSH, CDR2 LQKENI, per germline. The V gene lost 4 bases and the J gene lost 6 bases, with 13 bases spanning the gap. Written as DNA, the CDR3 is TGTGCCAGCTCACTAACGGGTCAACTTAATTCACCCCTCCACTTT. Translated, it gives CASSLTGQLNSPLHF.

This clone was recorded only once. The chain is built from TRBV11-2 and TRBJ2-3; 13 bases line up with TRBD2. J was trimmed by 2 bases and V by 2 bases; bases with no gene match: 7. Germline V gene data show CDR1 as SGHAT and CDR2 as FQNNGV. This CDR3 contains 18 residues. CDR3 protein: CASSLMTTSGRNTDTQYF. The CDR3, as DNA: TGTGCCAGCAGCTTAATGACGACTAGCGGGAGGAACACAGATACGCAGTATTTT.

The chain is built from TRBV27 and TRBJ1-5; 8 bases are shared with TRBD1. The germline gives CDR1 MNHEY, CDR2 SMNVEV (reference sequence). CDR3 length: 17 amino acids. Trimming at V came to 6 bases and at J to 4 bases, leaving 14 bases not matched to a gene. CDR3 region: CASSRAKQGGGNQPQHF. For the CDR3, the DNA is TGTGCCAGCAGCCGCGCGAAACAGGGGGGAGGGAATCAGCCCCAGCATTTT.

With respect to this clone: At the DNA level, this CDR3 is encoded by other sequences in the same sample as well. V is TRBV29-1 and J is TRBJ1-1, with D tentatively TRBD1 (6 bases). CDR3 length equals 13 residues. Germline V lookup: CDR1 SQVTM, CDR2 ANQGSEA. Trimming took 7 bases from V and 0 from J, leaving 12 bases between them. The CDR3 spells CSATGQMNTEAFF. In DNA, the CDR3 is TGCAGCGCAACCGGACAGATGAACACTGAAGCTTTCTTT.

V and J are TRBV7-2 and TRBJ2-7; TRBD2 aligns across 9 bases. This CDR3 is built from 16 residues. Germline CDR1 is SGHTA and CDR2 is FQGNSA. V lost 5 bases to trimming and J lost 4 bases; unmatched junction nucleotides: 12. CDR3 protein: CASSLRGGLAIYEQYF. For the CDR3, the DNA is TGTGCCAGCAGCCTAAGGGGGGGACTAGCAATTTACGAGCAGTACTTC. Complete variable domain (other parts from reference TRBV7-2 and TRBJ2-7): GAGVSQSPSNKVTEKGKDVELRCDPISGHTALYWYRQSLGQGLEFLIYFQGNSAPDKSGLPSDRFSAERTGGSVSTLTIQRTQQEDSAVYLCASSLRGGLAIYEQYFGPGTRLTVT.

This chain uses TRBV9 with TRBJ2-2; the D gene is possibly TRBD1 (5 bases). The V end lost 0 bases, the J end lost 1 base, and 10 bases lay between the germline ends. CDR1 SGDLS and CDR2 YYNGEE come from the germline V gene. The CDR3 contains 16 residues. The CDR3 region is CASSVGGRRNTGELFF. The CDR3 DNA reads TGTGCCAGCAGCGTAGGGGGCAGGAGGAACACCGGGGAGCTGTTTTTT.

The chain joins TRBV5-1 to TRBJ2-3; TRBD2 matches 11 bases. Trimming removed 4 bases from V and 2 bases from J; junction bases left unmatched: 6. The CDR3 totals 16 residues. CDR1 and CDR2 (germline): SGHRS, YFSETQ. The CDR3: CASSTGLADYTDTQYF. The CDR3, as DNA: TGCGCCAGCAGCACGGGACTAGCGGACTACACAGATACGCAGTATTTT.

This chain links TRBV28 with TRBJ1-1; no clear D gene. Trimming cost V 2 bases and J 2 bases, with 15 bases left between them. The CDR3 loop spans 16 amino acids. Germline V lookup: CDR1 MDHEN, CDR2 SYDVKM. The CDR3 DNA reads as TGTGCCAGCAGTTTAATCATAGGCAGCGGAAACACTGAAGCTTTCTTT. It codes for CASSLIIGSGNTEAFF.

V gene TRBV5-1 combines with J gene TRBJ1-4; a possible D gene is TRBD1 (5 bases). Looked up from germline, CDR1 is SGHRS and CDR2 is YFSETQ. This CDR3 is 16 amino acids long. V was clipped by 3 bases and J by 2 bases, with 14 bases between them. DNA for the CDR3: TGCGCCAGCAGCTCCGGGCGACAGAATACTAATGAAAAACTGTTTTTT. Its protein is CASSSGRQNTNEKLFF. The full variable domain, rest sourced from reference TRBV5-1 and TRBJ1-4, is KAGVTQTPRYLIKTRGQQVTLSCSPISGHRSVSWYQQTPGQGLQFLFEYFSETQRNKGNFPGRFSGRQFSNSRSEMNVSTLELGDSALYLCASSSGRQNTNEKLFFGSGTQLSVL.

The chain joins TRBV4-2 to TRBJ1-1; possibly TRBD1 for D (6 bases). V shed 0 bases and J shed 1 base, with 9 bases lying between them. Germline assignment: CDR1 LGHNA and CDR2 YNFKEQ. There are 15 residues in the CDR3. CDR3 nucleotide sequence: TGTGCCAGCAGCCAAGATCCAGGGGAGAACACTGAAGCTTTCTTT. This gives the protein CASSQDPGENTEAFF.

The chain uses TRBV18 and TRBJ2-7, with 8 bases aligning to TRBD2. After removal of 2 bases from V and 1 base from J, the junction contained 4 bases not matched to a gene. Germline V gives CDR1 KGHSH, CDR2 LQKENI. This CDR3 has 15 residues. CDR3 DNA sequence: TGTGCCAGCTCACCAGAGCGGGGGTTTTCCTACGAGCAGTACTTC. Protein: CASSPERGFSYEQYF. The whole variable domain, remainder taken from reference TRBV18 and TRBJ2-7, is NAGVMQNPRHLVRRRGQEARLRCSPMKGHSHVYWYRQLPEEGLKFMVYLQKENIIDESGMPKERFSAEFPKEGPSILRIQQVVRGDSAAYFCASSPERGFSYEQYFGPGTRLTVT.

This clone has a single count. This chain joins TRBV11-2 and TRBJ1-6; maybe TRBD1 (5 bases). Trimming left V 4 bases short and J 2 bases short, with 12 bases between. The CDR3 loop spans 16 amino acids. Germline V lookup: CDR1 SGHAT, CDR2 FQNNGV. CDR3 DNA: TGTGCCAGCAGCTCGACGGGGGGGACCTATAATTCACCCCTCCACTTT. This codes for CASSSTGGTYNSPLHF.

As to this clone: Other DNA sequences of this sample code for an identical CDR3. V usage is TRBV5-1 and J usage is TRBJ2-7; D is unresolved. Germline lookup yields CDR1 SGHRS and CDR2 YFSETQ. Trimming pared 0 bases from V and 3 bases from J, leaving 7 bases between. The CDR3 contains 13 residues. The CDR3 here is CASSLASSYEQYF. The DNA of the CDR3 is TGCGCCAGCAGCTTGGCATCCAGCTACGAGCAGTACTTC.

CDR3 amino acids: CASSQRDFEAKNIQYF. The CDR3 DNA is TGTGCCAGCAGCCAACGGGACTTTGAAGCCAAAAACATTCAGTACTTC. V usage is TRBV3-1 (or the pseudogene TRBV3-2) and J usage is TRBJ2-4; a possible D gene is TRBD2 (6 bases). The germline V gene has CDR1 LGHDT and CDR2 YNNKEL (reference sequence). There are 16 residues in the CDR3. Trimming removed 2 bases from V and 0 bases from J, with 11 bases in between.

The chain employs TRBV7-9 and TRBJ2-3; perhaps TRBD2 as D (6 bases). From germline, CDR1 is SEHNR and CDR2 FQNEAQ (reference sequence). The CDR3 length is 17 residues. V lost 1 base to trimming and J lost 2 bases, with 16 bases between them. The CDR3 reads CASSLELGLAFTDTQYF. The DNA of the CDR3 is TGTGCCAGCAGCTTAGAGCTAGGCCTAGCGTTCACAGATACGCAGTATTTT.

The chain combines TRBV7-9 with TRBJ2-1; no reliable D call. The CDR3 is 17 residues long. V gave up 2 bases and J gave up 0 bases, with 14 bases separating them. Germline CDR1 and CDR2: SEHNR and FQNEAQ (reference sequence). The CDR3 coding sequence is TGTGCCAGCAGCTTATCGCCCGGTGAGAGCTCCTACAATGAGCAGTTCTTC. Translation gives CASSLSPGESSYNEQFF. Variable domain in full (rest from reference TRBV7-9 and TRBJ2-1): DTGVSQNPRHKITKRGQNVTFRCDPISEHNRLYWYRQTLGQGPEFLTYFQNEAQLEKSRLLSDRFSAERPKGSFSTLEIQRTEQGDSAMYLCASSLSPGESSYNEQFFGPGTRLTVL.

V gene TRBV3-1 (or the pseudogene TRBV3-2) combines with J gene TRBJ2-1, with 12 bases that match TRBD2. Trimming cost V 1 base and J 7 bases; bases outside gene matches: 11. The CDR3 extends over 18 amino acids. Germline V lookup: CDR1 LGHDT, CDR2 YNNKEL (reference sequence). CDR3 sequence reads: CASSQALAGGVLKNEQFF. In nucleotides, the CDR3 is TGTGCCAGCAGCCAAGCACTAGCGGGGGGTGTCTTGAAAAATGAGCAGTTCTTC.